The next 19 T cell receptor beta chains were all read from a single sample in a study of T-cell memory formation after mild COVID-19. TCRdb reprocessed the 5' RACE reads via MiXCR and lists one record per CDR3 protein. The sample contains roughly 180,000 distinct CDR3 sequences, roughly 10% of which appear only once. Specimen: PBMCs or a T cell subset sorted from them (not recorded which). Receptor source: a man aged 18 to 29 who had mild COVID-19 (a few samples of this study predate the infection). Cell type and time point are not known.

Many counts were recorded for this clonotype. The chain uses TRBV29-1 and TRBJ2-3; 10 bases align to TRBD1. This CDR3 region has 14 residues. The germline V gene has CDR1 SQVTM and CDR2 ANQGSEA. The junction had 8 bases not matched to a gene; V was cut back by 7 bases and J by 4 bases. CDR3 amino acids: CSAGTGVIADTQYF. For the CDR3, the DNA is TGCAGCGCGGGGACAGGGGTTATTGCAGATACGCAGTATTTT.

This clonotype was picked up many times. The chain has TRBV20-1 and TRBJ2-1; a weak D match, TRBD2 (7 bases). V lost 5 bases and J 5 bases, leaving 22 bases between the germline ends. Germline V lookup: CDR1 DFQATT, CDR2 SNEGSKA (reference sequence). This CDR3 contains 16 residues. The CDR3 DNA reads as TGCAGTGCTCGGCATGCGGGGGCCATTGGGGACAATGAGCAGTTCTTC. It encodes CSARHAGAIGDNEQFF.

The table lists this clonotype with many counts. V gene TRBV7-8 combines with J gene TRBJ2-2; tentatively, D is TRBD1 (5 bases). The length of the CDR3 is 15 residues. Between the trimmed V and J ends, which lost 4 bases and 0 bases, there was a span of 9 bases. Looked up from germline, CDR1 is SGHVS and CDR2 is FQNEAQ. In DNA form, the CDR3 reads TGTGCCAGCAGCTCGAGGACAACGAACACCGGGGAGCTGTTTTTT. This codes for CASSSRTTNTGELFF.

This clonotype was seen at least ten times. The gene calls are TRBV5-5 and TRBJ2-2; D gene uncertain. V was clipped by 1 base and J by 1 base, with 5 bases between them. The CDR3 covers 14 residues. Germline CDR1 and CDR2: SGHKS and YYEKEE (reference sequence). The CDR3 sequence: CASSLTLNTGELFF. CDR3 in DNA: TGTGCCAGCAGCTTGACACTGAACACCGGGGAGCTGTTTTTT.

The chain recombines TRBV7-2 with TRBJ2-5; D is undetermined. This CDR3 contains 13 residues. V was pared by 4 bases and J by 5 bases, with 11 bases between. Germline CDR1 reads SGHTA; CDR2 reads FQGNSA. CDR3 residues: CASSSNNHETQYF. The CDR3 nucleotides are TGTGCCAGCAGCTCGAATAATCACGAGACCCAGTACTTC. Looking up the rest from reference TRBV7-2 and TRBJ2-5 gives the full variable domain: GAGVSQSPSNKVTEKGKDVELRCDPISGHTALYWYRQSLGQGLEFLIYFQGNSAPDKSGLPSDRFSAERTGGSVSTLTIQRTQQEDSAVYLCASSSNNHETQYFGPGTRLLVL.

Regarding this clonotype: An end of the junction differs from the germline gene, which may be a read error. V usage is TRBV7-7 and J usage is TRBJ2-3, with D uncertain. Germline V gene lookup returns CDR1 SSHAT and CDR2 FNYEAQ (reference sequence). The CDR3 is 13 residues long. The CDR3 sequence is CASSLNPGDTQYF. The CDR3 nucleotides are TGTGCTAGCAGCTTAAACCCTGGAGATACGCAGTATTTT. The variable domain in full, completed from reference TRBV7-7 and TRBJ2-3, reads GAGVSQSPRYKVTKRGQDVTLRCDPISSHATLYWYQQALGQGPEFLTYFNYEAQPDKSGLPSDRFSAERPEGSISTLTIQRTEQRDSAMYRCASSLNPGDTQYFGPGTRLTVL.

This clonotype has more than one count but fewer than ten. This chain links TRBV6-6 with TRBJ1-4, with unresolved D. The V gene lost 8 bases and the J gene lost 4 bases, with 17 bases spanning the gap. The V gene's germline CDR1 is MNHNY and CDR2 SVGAGI (reference sequence). This CDR3 has 15 amino acids. Here the CDR3 reads CASLGSRSGNEKLFF. Written as DNA, the CDR3 is TGTGCCAGCCTCGGGTCGCGATCGGGTAATGAAAAACTGTTTTTT.

This clonotype was detected many times. This chain joins TRBV5-1 and TRBJ2-3; D possibly corresponds to TRBD1 (6 bases). The length of the CDR3 is 15 residues. From germline, CDR1 is SGHRS and CDR2 YFSETQ. With 2 bases removed from V and 3 bases from J, the gap between germline ends came to 13 bases. The CDR3 protein is CASSLSRGRTDTQYF. The CDR3 nucleotides read TGCGCCAGCAGCTTAAGCAGGGGAAGGACAGATACGCAGTATTTT.

This clonotype was detected only a few times. The chain recombines TRBV20-1 with TRBJ2-1; D not certain. Trimming pared 3 bases from V and 6 bases from J, leaving 0 bases between. The V gene's germline CDR1 is DFQATT and CDR2 SNEGSKA (reference sequence). The CDR3 runs 9 residues. The CDR3 spells CSASNEQFF. Written as DNA, the CDR3 is TGCAGTGCTAGCAATGAGCAGTTCTTC.

This clonotype was seen a handful of times. This chain connects TRBV12-3 or TRBV12-4 to TRBJ2-5; D uncertain. The CDR3 runs 12 residues. V was cut by 8 bases and J by 0 bases, with 7 bases left in between. The CDR3 DNA reads as TGTGCCAGCGCGCGAGACCAAGAGACCCAGTACTTC. Translated: CASARDQETQYF.

This clonotype appeared many times. J is TRBJ2-5 and V is TRBV7-2; D gene unclear. Germline V gives CDR1 SGHTA, CDR2 FQGNSA. Trimming shortened V by 1 base and J by 5 bases, and 8 bases separated the two germline ends. This CDR3 contains 13 residues. CDR3 in DNA: TGTGCCAGCAGCTTAGGGTGGCGGGAGACCCAGTACTTC. Protein: CASSLGWRETQYF.

The chain uses TRBV5-1 and TRBJ2-5, with 8 bases that match TRBD2. The CDR3 runs 13 residues. V shed 6 bases, J shed 2 bases, and the junction held 3 bases outside the gene matches. From germline, CDR1 is SGHRS and CDR2 YFSETQ. CDR3 loop: CASTVAGQETQYF. CDR3 in DNA: TGCGCCAGCACGGTAGCGGGGCAAGAGACCCAGTACTTC.

This clonotype turned up a few times. The chain employs TRBV18 and TRBJ2-7, with TRBD1 identical over 9 bases. V was pared by 3 bases and J by 1 base, with 1 base of the junction left unmatched. CDR1 is KGHSH, CDR2 LQKENI, per germline. This CDR3 region has 14 residues. The CDR3 here is CASSPTGGSYEQYV. The DNA for the CDR3 is TGTGCCAGCTCACCGACAGGGGGGTCCTACGAGCAGTACGTC.

This clonotype was seen ten or more times. J is TRBJ2-3 and V is TRBV6-1, with D unclear. The CDR3 totals 12 residues. The ends were cut back, 2 bases at V and 5 bases at J, with 5 bases in the middle. In germline, CDR1 is MNHNS, CDR2 SASEGT. The CDR3 nucleotides read TGTGCCAGCAGTGAATGGGAAGATACGCAGTATTTT. Its protein is CASSEWEDTQYF.

V and J are TRBV20-1 and TRBJ2-1; TRBD2 might be the D (6 bases). V lost 4 bases, J lost 9 bases, and 16 bases lay in between. Germline loops: CDR1 DFQATT, CDR2 SNEGSKA (reference sequence). The CDR3 covers 13 residues. CDR3 loop: CSATVNTGGEQFF. The DNA of the CDR3 is TGCAGTGCTACGGTAAACACCGGGGGTGAGCAGTTCTTC.

This clonotype was observed a handful of times. The chain couples TRBV28 to TRBJ2-3, with TRBD2 as a possible D gene (7 bases). Trimming stripped 6 bases from V and 2 bases from J, with 12 bases between. CDR3 length: 14 amino acids. CDR1 MDHEN and CDR2 SYDVKM come from the germline V gene. CDR3 protein: CASRRGGITDTQYF. For the CDR3, the DNA is TGTGCCAGCAGAAGGGGGGGCATCACAGATACGCAGTATTTT.

This clonotype was counted a few times. The CDR3 here is CASMGWGFEPQHF. CDR3 bases: TGTGCCAGCATGGGCTGGGGGTTTGAGCCCCAGCATTTT. V usage is TRBV6-2 or TRBV6-3 and J usage is TRBJ1-5; possibly TRBD1 for D (5 bases). The V gene lost 7 bases and the J gene lost 8 bases, with 15 bases spanning the gap. The CDR3 is 13 residues long. Germline V gene data show CDR1 as MNHEY and CDR2 as SVGEGT.

The table lists this clonotype with a few counts. The chain uses TRBV4-1 and TRBJ2-7; D call uncertain. The V gene lost 4 bases and the J gene lost 1 base, with 11 bases spanning the gap. The CDR3 extends over 14 amino acids. Looked up from germline, CDR1 is MGHRA and CDR2 is YSYEKL. The CDR3 reads CASSRPGRSYEQYF. CDR3 nucleotide sequence: TGCGCCAGCAGCCGTCCCGGTCGGTCCTACGAGCAGTACTTC.

V and J are TRBV6-5 and TRBJ2-4, with D maybe TRBD1 (5 bases). V lost 1 base, J lost 7 bases, and 17 bases lay in between. The length of the CDR3 is 16 residues. Germline V gives CDR1 MNHEY, CDR2 SVGAGI. The CDR3 loop is CASSYLAGQLRNIQYF. The DNA for the CDR3 is TGTGCCAGCAGTTACTTGGCAGGACAACTTAGGAACATTCAGTACTTC.